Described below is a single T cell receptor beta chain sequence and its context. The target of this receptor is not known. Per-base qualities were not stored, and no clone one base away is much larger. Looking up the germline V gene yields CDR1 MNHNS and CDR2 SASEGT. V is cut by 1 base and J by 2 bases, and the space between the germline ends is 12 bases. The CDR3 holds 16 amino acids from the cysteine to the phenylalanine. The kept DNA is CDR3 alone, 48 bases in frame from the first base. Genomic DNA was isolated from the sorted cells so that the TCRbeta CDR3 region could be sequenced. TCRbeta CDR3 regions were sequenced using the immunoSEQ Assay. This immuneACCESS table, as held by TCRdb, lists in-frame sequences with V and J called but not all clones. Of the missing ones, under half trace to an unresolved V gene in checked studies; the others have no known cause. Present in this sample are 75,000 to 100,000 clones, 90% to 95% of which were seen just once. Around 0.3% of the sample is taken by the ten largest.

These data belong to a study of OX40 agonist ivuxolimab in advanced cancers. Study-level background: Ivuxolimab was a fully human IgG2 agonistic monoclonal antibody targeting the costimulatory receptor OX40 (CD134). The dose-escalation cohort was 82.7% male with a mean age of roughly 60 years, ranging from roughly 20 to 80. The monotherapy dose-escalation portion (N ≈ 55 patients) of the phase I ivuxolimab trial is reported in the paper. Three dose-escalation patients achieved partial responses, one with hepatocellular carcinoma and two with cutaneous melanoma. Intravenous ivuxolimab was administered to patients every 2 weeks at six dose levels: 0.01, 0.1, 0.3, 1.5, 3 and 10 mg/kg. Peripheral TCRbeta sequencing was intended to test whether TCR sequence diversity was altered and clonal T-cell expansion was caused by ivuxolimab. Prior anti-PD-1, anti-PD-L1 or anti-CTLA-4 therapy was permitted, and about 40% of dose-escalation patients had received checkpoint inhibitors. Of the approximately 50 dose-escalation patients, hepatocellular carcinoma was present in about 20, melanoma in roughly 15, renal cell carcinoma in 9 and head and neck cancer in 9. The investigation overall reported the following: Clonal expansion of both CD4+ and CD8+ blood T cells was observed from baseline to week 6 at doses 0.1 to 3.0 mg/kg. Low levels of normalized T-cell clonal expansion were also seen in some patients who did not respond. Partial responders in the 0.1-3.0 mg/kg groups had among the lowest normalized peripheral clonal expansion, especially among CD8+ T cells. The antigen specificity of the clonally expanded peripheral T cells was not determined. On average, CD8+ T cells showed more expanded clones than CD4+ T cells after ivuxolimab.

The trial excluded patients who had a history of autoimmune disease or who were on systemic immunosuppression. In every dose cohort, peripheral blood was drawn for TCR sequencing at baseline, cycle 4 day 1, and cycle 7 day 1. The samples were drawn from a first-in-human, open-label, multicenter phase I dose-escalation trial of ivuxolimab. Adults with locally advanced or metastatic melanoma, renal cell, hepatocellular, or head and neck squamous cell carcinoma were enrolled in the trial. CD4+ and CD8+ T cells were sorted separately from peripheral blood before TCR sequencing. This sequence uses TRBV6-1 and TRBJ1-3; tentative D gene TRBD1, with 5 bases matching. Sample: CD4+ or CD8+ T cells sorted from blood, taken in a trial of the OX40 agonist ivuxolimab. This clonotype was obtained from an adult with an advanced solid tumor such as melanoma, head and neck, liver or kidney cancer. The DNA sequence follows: TGTGCCAGCAGTGAAGTCGCAGGGTTTCCTGGAAACACCATATATTTT. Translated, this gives CASSEVAGFPGNTIYF.